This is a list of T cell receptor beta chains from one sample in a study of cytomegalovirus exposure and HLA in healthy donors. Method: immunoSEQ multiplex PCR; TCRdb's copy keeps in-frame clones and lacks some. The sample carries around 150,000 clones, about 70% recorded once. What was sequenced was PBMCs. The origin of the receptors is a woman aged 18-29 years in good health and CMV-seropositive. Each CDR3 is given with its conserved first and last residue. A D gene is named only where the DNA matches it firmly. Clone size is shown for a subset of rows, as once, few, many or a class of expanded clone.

CASSPRTGLYGYTF,TGTGCCAGCAGTCCACGGACAGGACTATATGGCTACACCTTC,NA,TRBV7-8,TRBJ1-2,TRBD1
CASSATGYPEAFF,TGTGCCAGCAGTGCTACAGGGTACCCTGAAGCTTTCTTT,NA,TRBV2,TRBJ1-1,NA
CASSLGDLRELYEQYF,TGTGCCAGCAGCTTAGGGGATTTGCGGGAGTTATACGAGCAGTACTTC,NA,TRBV7-2,TRBJ2-7,TRBD2
CASSLSGQGSYEQYF,TGTGCCAGCAGTTTGTCCGGACAGGGTAGCTACGAGCAGTACTTC,NA,TRBV27,TRBJ2-7,TRBD1
CASSEGAGSGTQYF,TGTGCCAGCAGTGAAGGGGCTGGGTCCGGGACCCAGTACTTC,few,TRBV6-1,TRBJ2-5,NA
CASSYGQTNTEAFF,TGTGCCAGCAGCTATGGACAAACGAACACTGAAGCTTTCTTT,NA,TRBV9,TRBJ1-1,NA
CASSTGTSGRVNEQYF,TGTGCCAGTAGTACCGGGACTAGCGGGAGGGTGAACGAGCAGTACTTC,NA,TRBV4-2,TRBJ2-7,TRBD2
CASRPGINYGYTF,TGTGCCAGCAGACCCGGGATTAACTATGGCTACACCTTC,NA,TRBV28,TRBJ1-2,NA
CAWSQIWLRERNTGELFF,TGTGCCTGGAGTCAGATATGGCTGCGGGAAAGGAACACCGGGGAGCTGTTTTTT,NA,TRBV30,TRBJ2-2,NA
CASSPLAGVREQYF,TGTGCCAGCAGCCCACTAGCGGGAGTACGGGAGCAGTACTTC,NA,TRBV9,TRBJ2-7,TRBD2
CASSFVSSRGRAEAFF,TGTGCCAGCAGTTTCGTATCGTCCAGGGGAAGAGCTGAAGCTTTCTTT,once,TRBV28,TRBJ1-1,NA
CASSVSGREVVTEAFF,TGTGCCAGCAGCGTAAGTGGCCGGGAAGTGGTCACTGAAGCTTTCTTT,NA,TRBV9,TRBJ1-1,NA
CASGSTDRVLAGANVLTF,TGTGCTAGTGGTTCAACGGACAGGGTGCTTGCTGGGGCCAACGTCCTGACTTTC,NA,TRBV12-5,TRBJ2-6,TRBD1
CASSHAGTAAYEQYF,TGCGCCAGCAGCCACGCCGGGACAGCCGCCTACGAGCAGTACTTC,NA,TRBV4-3,TRBJ2-7,TRBD1
CAWSVQANTEAFF,TGTGCCTGGAGTGTACAGGCGAACACTGAAGCTTTCTTT,few,TRBV30,TRBJ1-1,NA
CASSLGGARDTEAFF,TGTGCCAGCAGCTTAGGGGGGGCTCGGGACACTGAAGCTTTCTTT,NA,TRBV13,TRBJ1-1,NA
CASSEREGVPYEQYF,TGTGCCAGCAGTGAAAGGGAGGGAGTTCCCTACGAGCAGTACTTC,NA,TRBV6-1,TRBJ2-7,TRBD2
CASSLAGGGAKNIQYF,TGTGCCAGCAGCTTAGCGGGGGGTGGGGCCAAAAACATTCAGTACTTC,NA,TRBV7-9,TRBJ2-4,NA
CASRDLQGLGGYTF,TGCGCCAGCAGGGACCTACAGGGTCTTGGGGGCTACACCTTC,NA,TRBV5-1,TRBJ1-2,NA
CASSGRLDHTSTDTQYF,TGTGCCAGCAGTGGGAGACTGGATCATACTAGCACAGATACGCAGTATTTT,few,TRBV2,TRBJ2-3,NA
CASSLSGRGATEAFF,TGTGCCAGCAGTTTAAGTGGCAGGGGTGCCACTGAAGCTTTCTTT,NA,TRBV27,TRBJ1-1,NA
CASKPGASGTGHNEQFF,TGTGCCAGCAAGCCAGGGGCAAGCGGGACAGGCCACAATGAGCAGTTCTTC,few,TRBV2,TRBJ2-1,NA
CAGSSTGWTEAFF,TGTGCCGGCAGTTCGACAGGGTGGACTGAAGCTTTCTTT,NA,TRBV27,TRBJ1-1,TRBD1
CASSLAQQGIANEKLFF,TGTGCCAGCAGCTTAGCGCAACAGGGGATTGCTAATGAAAAACTGTTTTTT,once,TRBV7-2,TRBJ1-4,TRBD1
CASSPRTGSYEQYF,TGTGCCAGCAGTCCGCGGACAGGGAGTTACGAGCAGTACTTC,NA,TRBV5-8,TRBJ2-7,TRBD1
CASSLALNYEQYF,TGTGCCAGCAGCTTAGCGCTTAACTACGAGCAGTACTTC,NA,TRBV7-9,TRBJ2-7,NA
CASSPSLSGTNFYEQYF,TGTGCCAGCAGCCCGTCCTTATCCGGGACAAACTTTTACGAGCAGTACTTC,NA,TRBV5-6,TRBJ2-7,NA
CASSLAATEAFF,TGTGCCAGCAGTCTAGCAGCCACTGAAGCTTTCTTT,NA,TRBV6-6,TRBJ1-1,NA
CASRPYRGSNQPQHF,TGTGCCAGTAGGCCCTACAGAGGGAGCAATCAGCCCCAGCATTTT,NA,TRBV19,TRBJ1-5,NA
CASSPTGTGEQYF,TGTGCCAGCTCCCCGACAGGAACGGGAGAGCAGTACTTC,few,TRBV27,TRBJ2-7,NA
CASSQDTALQPQHF,TGCGCCAGCAGCCAAGATACCGCGTTACAGCCCCAGCATTTT,NA,TRBV4-1,TRBJ1-5,NA
CASSPRAGGNTGELFF,TGTGCCAGCTCACCTCGTGCAGGGGGGAACACCGGGGAGCTGTTTTTT,NA,TRBV18,TRBJ2-2,TRBD1
CASGFGQGSNEQYF,TGTGCTAGTGGTTTCGGACAGGGGTCGAACGAGCAGTACTTC,NA,TRBV12-5,TRBJ2-7,TRBD1
CASSQVTPSYNEQFF,TGCGCCAGCAGCCAAGTCACTCCCTCCTACAATGAGCAGTTCTTC,NA,TRBV4-1,TRBJ2-1,NA
CASSPRDRAYEQYF,TGCGCCAGCAGCCCACGGGACAGGGCCTACGAGCAGTACTTC,NA,TRBV5-1,TRBJ2-7,TRBD1
CASSMVGGGLTDTQYF,TGCGCCAGCAGCATGGTAGGTGGGGGCCTCACAGATACGCAGTATTTT,NA,TRBV5-1,TRBJ2-3,NA
CASSPREGTEAFF,TGTGCCAGCAGCCCCAGGGAGGGGACTGAAGCTTTCTTT,NA,TRBV5-8,TRBJ1-1,NA
CASRETGNVGWTEAFF,TGTGCCAGCAGGGAAACAGGCAATGTAGGTTGGACTGAAGCTTTCTTT,few,TRBV6-1,TRBJ1-1,NA
CSARILETQYF,TGCAGTGCCAGGATCCTAGAGACCCAGTACTTC,NA,TRBV20-1,TRBJ2-5,NA
CASSLAGGSKSYEQYF,TGTGCCAGCAGCTTGGCCGGGGGTTCTAAATCCTACGAGCAGTACTTC,NA,TRBV5-4,TRBJ2-7,NA
CASTPGGPNEQYF,TGTGCCAGCACACCGGGGGGGCCAAACGAGCAGTACTTC,NA,TRBV6-5,TRBJ2-7,TRBD2
CASSIFTGSYGYTF,TGTGCCAGCAGTATTTTTACAGGGAGCTATGGCTACACCTTC,NA,TRBV6-5,TRBJ1-2,NA
CASSYAGQGLYGYTF,TGTGCCAGCAGTTACGCGGGACAGGGGCTCTATGGCTACACCTTC,NA,TRBV6-5,TRBJ1-2,TRBD1
CASSQNPSYEQYF,TGCGCCAGCAGCCAAAACCCGAGCTACGAGCAGTACTTC,few,TRBV4-1,TRBJ2-7,NA
CASSLGQGVSYNEQFF,TGTGCCAGCAGCTTAGGACAGGGGGTCTCCTACAATGAGCAGTTCTTC,NA,TRBV7-9,TRBJ2-1,TRBD1
CASSSAGDGGELFF,TGTGCCAGCAGTTCGGCGGGAGACGGCGGGGAGCTGTTTTTT,NA,TRBV28,TRBJ2-2,TRBD2
CASSFGEVTNYGYTF,TGTGCCAGCAGCTTTGGTGAGGTTACTAACTATGGCTACACCTTC,NA,TRBV5-8,TRBJ1-2,NA
CASSPGTGANYGYTF,TGTGCCAGCTCACCCGGGACAGGGGCTAACTATGGCTACACCTTC,few,TRBV18,TRBJ1-2,TRBD1
CASSPNEAGGRDTQYF,TGCGCCAGCAGCCCTAATGAAGCGGGGGGGCGAGATACGCAGTATTTT,NA,TRBV4-3,TRBJ2-3,TRBD2
CASSQDEWKGSPLHF,TGCGCCAGCAGCCAAGATGAATGGAAGGGGTCACCCCTCCACTTT,NA,TRBV4-1,TRBJ1-6,NA
CASSDPAGLAKNIQYF,TGTGCCAGCAGCGACCCAGCGGGACTAGCCAAAAACATTCAGTACTTC,NA,TRBV9,TRBJ2-4,TRBD2
CASSPPGSTVGPGPQHF,TGTGCCAGCTCACCACCGGGGTCGACAGTTGGCCCTGGGCCCCAGCATTTT,NA,TRBV18,TRBJ1-5,NA
CASERNPGTNEKLFF,TGTGCCAGCGAGAGGAACCCCGGGACTAATGAAAAACTGTTTTTT,NA,TRBV4-2,TRBJ1-4,NA
CASNGRPSYNEQFF,TGTGCCAGCAACGGGAGGCCCTCCTACAATGAGCAGTTCTTC,few,TRBV2,TRBJ2-1,TRBD2
CASSPQGIIQYF,TGTGCCAGCAGCCCGCAGGGCATCATTCAGTACTTC,NA,TRBV6-1,TRBJ2-4,NA
CASSPQGWEQPQHF,TGTGCCAGCAGCCCACAGGGATGGGAGCAGCCCCAGCATTTT,NA,TRBV7-8,TRBJ1-5,NA
CASSLGQPDTQYF,TGCGCCAGCAGCTTGGGACAGCCAGATACGCAGTATTTT,once,TRBV5-1,TRBJ2-3,NA
CASRWSTGLAGTYEQYF,TGTGCCAGCAGATGGAGCACGGGACTAGCGGGAACCTACGAGCAGTACTTC,NA,TRBV11-2,TRBJ2-7,TRBD2
CASRNTGGLEETQYF,TGTGCCAGCAGAAATACAGGGGGTTTAGAAGAGACCCAGTACTTC,NA,TRBV2,TRBJ2-5,TRBD1